This TCR beta chain was retrieved from a study of cytomegalovirus exposure and HLA in healthy donors. Findings and limits, study-wide: The sole available immune exposure information was CMV serostatus. Using the classifier, cytomegalovirus status was reportedly diagnosed with high specificity and sensitivity. An analysis done earlier found most TCR beta V segments productive about 87% or about 30% of the time.

Germline values: CDR1 SGHRS, CDR2 YFSETQ. V lost 5 bases to trimming and J lost 0 bases; unmatched junction nucleotides: 7. This CDR3 contains 17 residues. The PCR ran on 60 Vbeta and 13 Jbeta primers. Generated by immunoSEQ multiplex PCR, the TCRdb table keeps only in-frame clones and is missing some. This sample has about 83,000 clones, with about 69% found just once. This clone came up a few times. Its specificity is not known. The sequence was collected from a man between 60 and 75 years old in good health and CMV-seronegative. V gene TRBV5-1 combines with J gene TRBJ2-3; 12 bases align to TRBD2. The sample taken for sequencing was PBMCs. CDR3 DNA: TGCGCCAGCAGTCGTGTACTAGCGGGGGGCAGCACAGATACGCAGTATTTT. Translating it yields CASSRVLAGGSTDTQYF. The variable domain in full, completed from reference TRBV5-1 and TRBJ2-3, reads KAGVTQTPRYLIKTRGQQVTLSCSPISGHRSVSWYQQTPGQGLQFLFEYFSETQRNKGNFPGRFSGRQFSNSRSEMNVSTLELGDSALYLCASSRVLAGGSTDTQYFGPGTRLTVL.